These T cell receptor beta chains were read from a single sample in a study of OX40 agonist ivuxolimab in advanced cancers. Measured with immunoSEQ multiplex PCR; TCRdb has only the in-frame clones, and not every one. Of some 67,000 clones detected, about four fifths appear once; the ten largest clones hold about 5%. The sample here was CD4+ or CD8+ T cells sorted from blood, taken in a trial of the OX40 agonist ivuxolimab. All receptors derive from an adult with an advanced solid tumor such as melanoma, head and neck, liver or kidney cancer. Both conserved end residues are trimmed from each CDR3.

ASPWQGQGARGYT | TRBJ1-2 | TRBV30
ASSLNTNTGELF | TRBJ2-2 | TRBV7-6
ASSQVGQGRKTQY | TRBJ2-5 | TRBV14
AISERGTGPNYGYT | TRBJ1-2 | TRBV10-3
ASRSTGGGSPLH | TRBJ1-6 | TRBV28
ASILAGPSYNEQF | TRBJ2-1 | TRBV5-1
ASSSGTEVYNEQF | TRBJ2-1 | TRBV28
ASSTQTGFYNEQF | TRBJ2-1 | TRBV7-3
ASRGPVGENEQY | TRBJ2-7 | TRBV2
ASSPPSGGTDTQY | TRBJ2-3 | TRBV18
SVGQGGKAQH | TRBJ1-5 | TRBV29-1
ASSLGFAALAKNIQY | TRBJ2-4 | TRBV7-9
ASSSTGLAGADTQY | TRBJ2-3 | TRBV6-6
SALTGFGNIQY | TRBJ2-4 | TRBV29-1
ASSPPEQGYSGNTIY | TRBJ1-3 | TRBV11-2
ASSIVGWTSPLH | TRBJ1-6 | TRBV19
SVSPDTQY | TRBJ2-3 | TRBV29-1
ASIQGGNTGELF | TRBJ2-2 | TRBV6-1
SVLMGATNEKLF | TRBJ1-4 | TRBV29-1
ASSGDRAISGANVLT | TRBJ2-6 | TRBV25-1
ASRRGGGFYEQY | TRBJ2-7 | TRBV27
ASSFRGQGTDTQY | TRBJ2-3 | TRBV28
ASSLDRGDYGYT | TRBJ1-2 | TRBV2
ASSPRSTGELF | TRBJ2-2 | TRBV7-2
ASSRGFGQPQH | TRBJ1-5 | TRBV19
ASSLGLAGEFDEQF | TRBJ2-1 | TRBV5-6
ASSFLGGVTGEDEKLF | TRBJ1-4 | TRBV27
ASSLMMGYGTNEKLF | TRBJ1-4 | TRBV7-8
ASSPGQNYNSPLH | TRBJ1-6 | TRBV5-1
AWGAHWGGELF | TRBJ2-2 | TRBV30
ASSSRGDGTDTQY | TRBJ2-3 | TRBV7-8
ATGLGSNEKLF | TRBJ1-4 | TRBV15
ATSRAGGRAYEQY | TRBJ2-7 | TRBV15
ASSSPGKGFSSPLH | TRBJ1-6 | TRBV27
ASGRNPGPIQETQY | TRBJ2-5 | TRBV19
ASSLCEVHQPQH | TRBJ1-5 | TRBV28
ASSYAHTITNYGYT | TRBJ1-2 | TRBV6-5
ASSQGAGSAYNEQF | TRBJ2-1 | TRBV4-1
ASSSRDFSNQPQH | TRBJ1-5 | TRBV5-8